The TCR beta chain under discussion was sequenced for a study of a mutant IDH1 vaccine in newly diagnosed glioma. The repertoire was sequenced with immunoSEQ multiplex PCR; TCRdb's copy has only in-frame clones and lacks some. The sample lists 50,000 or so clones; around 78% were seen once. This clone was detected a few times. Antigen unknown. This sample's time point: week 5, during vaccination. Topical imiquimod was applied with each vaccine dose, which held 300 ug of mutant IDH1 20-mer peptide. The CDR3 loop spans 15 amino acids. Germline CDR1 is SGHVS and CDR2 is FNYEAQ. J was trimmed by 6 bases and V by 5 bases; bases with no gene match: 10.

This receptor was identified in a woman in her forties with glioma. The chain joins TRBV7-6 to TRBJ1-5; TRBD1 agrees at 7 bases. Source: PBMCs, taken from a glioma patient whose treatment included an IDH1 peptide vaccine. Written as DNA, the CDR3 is TGTGCCAGCAGCACCCGACAGGGATACGGTCAGCCCCAGCATTTT. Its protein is CASSTRQGYGQPQHF.